These 13 T cell receptor beta chains share one sample of origin, sequenced in a study of T cell changes during pregnancy in multiple sclerosis. Repertoires were generated with immunoSEQ multiplex PCR, while TCRdb's copy carries only in-frame clones and drops some. The profile covers about 59,000 clones, with more than 85% appearing a single time and roughly 2.7% taken by the ten largest. This sample comprised peripheral blood, obtained in the third trimester of pregnancy. The receptors were sampled from a female donor in good health, enrolled as a control in a pregnancy study.

The rearrangement links TRBV7-2 to TRBJ1-5, with unresolved D. This CDR3 comprises 13 residues. CDR1 and CDR2 from the germline V gene are SGHTA and FQGNSA. Trimming took off 3 bases at V and 4 bases at J, with 7 bases between the two ends. DNA for the CDR3: TGTGCCAGCAGCTTTCGGGGTAATCAGCCCCAGCATTTT. This translates into CASSFRGNQPQHF.

The chain uses TRBV10-3 and TRBJ1-1; D unresolved. The germline V gene has CDR1 ENHRY and CDR2 SYGVKD. With 3 bases removed from V and 1 base from J, the gap between germline ends came to 6 bases. The CDR3 consists of 13 residues. CDR3 in DNA: TGTGCCATCAGTGATGAGGAGAACACTGAAGCTTTCTTT. It translates to CAISDEENTEAFF.

The rearrangement links TRBV7-9 to TRBJ1-2; D is perhaps TRBD1 (6 bases). Germline assignment: CDR1 SEHNR and CDR2 FQNEAQ (reference sequence). Trimming left V 1 base short and J 8 bases short, with 14 bases between. The CDR3 is 14 residues long. This CDR3 is CASSLDRASRGYTF. CDR3 bases: TGTGCCAGCAGCTTAGACAGGGCTTCGCGGGGCTACACCTTC.

The chain carries TRBV27 and TRBJ2-1, with D perhaps TRBD1 (5 bases). Trimming shortened V by 6 bases and J by 6 bases, and 9 bases separated the two germline ends. Germline assignment: CDR1 MNHEY and CDR2 SMNVEV (reference sequence). The length of the CDR3 is 12 residues. The CDR3 DNA is TGTGCCAGCAGCCCAGACAGCAATGAGCAGTTCTTC. Translating gives CASSPDSNEQFF.

V and J are TRBV14 and TRBJ2-1; weak D call: TRBD1 (5 bases). V was cut by 1 base and J by 8 bases, with 12 bases left in between. The V gene's germline CDR1 is SGHDN and CDR2 FVKESK. The CDR3 has 14 amino acids. CDR3 sequence reads: CASSQANRWDEQFF. The DNA for the CDR3 is TGTGCCAGCAGCCAAGCAAACAGGTGGGATGAGCAGTTCTTC.

CDR3 region: CASSHGRGSVWELFF. The CDR3 nucleotides read TGTGCCAGCAGCCACGGCAGGGGCTCGGTTTGGGAGCTGTTTTTT. The V and J genes are TRBV7-2 and TRBJ2-2; a weak D match, TRBD1 (6 bases). The CDR3 is 15 amino acids. The ends were cut back, 5 bases at V and 9 bases at J, with 19 bases in the middle. Per germline, CDR1 SGHTA and CDR2 FQGNSA.

This clone was counted between two and nine times. The chain joins TRBV9 to TRBJ1-2, with 9 bases that match TRBD1. Germline CDR1 and CDR2: SGDLS and YYNGEE. This CDR3 is built from 15 residues. Losses at the gene ends were 0 bases for V and 4 bases for J; bases not matched to a gene: 4. CDR3 nucleotides: TGTGCCAGCAGCGTAGGAGGGACAGGGCGCTATGGCTACACCTTC. This sequence encodes CASSVGGTGRYGYTF.

The chain joins TRBV9 to TRBJ2-5; D remains unclear. Germline V gene data show CDR1 as SGDLS and CDR2 as YYNGEE. The CDR3 is made up of 13 amino acids. V was trimmed by 4 bases and J by 5 bases, leaving 12 bases between them. The CDR3 bases are TGTGCCAGCAGCCTCCCCTCCGGGGAGACCCAGTACTTC. This translates into CASSLPSGETQYF.

The chain has TRBV13 and TRBJ2-1; 9 bases line up with TRBD1. V gave up 5 bases and J gave up 12 bases; unmatched junction bases: 11. Per the germline V gene, CDR1 is PRHDT and CDR2 is FYEKMQ (reference sequence). The CDR3 loop spans 14 amino acids. The CDR3 protein is CASSTRDRAVGQFF. CDR3 nucleotide sequence: TGTGCCAGCAGCACCCGGGACAGGGCCGTGGGGCAGTTCTTC.

The V gene is TRBV28, the J gene TRBJ2-7; TRBD2 matches at 10 bases. From germline, CDR1 is MDHEN and CDR2 SYDVKM. The CDR3 extends over 14 amino acids. The V gene end was trimmed by 2 bases and the J gene end by 4 bases; junction bases not matched to a gene: 2. CDR3 sequence: CASSLGLAAYEQYF. CDR3 nucleotide sequence: TGTGCCAGCAGTTTAGGACTAGCGGCATACGAGCAGTACTTC.

This chain joins TRBV11-2 and TRBJ2-3, with 13 bases that match TRBD2. The J segment lost 2 bases and the V segment lost 5 bases, leaving 4 bases of the junction unmatched. The CDR3 consists of 16 residues. Per the germline V gene, CDR1 is SGHAT and CDR2 is FQNNGV. The CDR3 region is CASSPGLAGDTDTQYF. CDR3 nucleotides: TGTGCCAGCAGCCCCGGACTAGCGGGGGACACAGATACGCAGTATTTT.

The rearrangement uses TRBV5-1 and TRBJ1-2; D might be TRBD1 (6 bases). The CDR3 has 16 residues. CDR1 is SGHRS and CDR2 is YFSETQ in the germline V gene. Between the trimmed V and J ends, which lost 0 bases and 4 bases, there was a span of 16 bases. In DNA, the CDR3 is TGCGCCAGCAGCTTGGGGCCGGGGGGGCAAAGCTATGGCTACACCTTC. Its translation is CASSLGPGGQSYGYTF.

The chain has TRBV2 and TRBJ1-3; D is unresolved. The V gene lost 7 bases and the J gene lost 7 bases, with 14 bases spanning the gap. The CDR3 totals 13 residues. Germline-derived CDR1 and CDR2 are SNHLY and FYNNEI. DNA of the CDR3: TGTGCCAGCAAATTGACTGGTCCCAACACCATATATTTT. It is translated as CASKLTGPNTIYF.